The 14 T cell receptor beta chains reported below all come from one sample, sequenced in a study of brain T cells in children with intractable seizures. Here immunoSEQ multiplex PCR was the method, and the copy in TCRdb shows in-frame clones only, minus some. The sample lists 62,000 or so clones; more than 95% were seen once. This specimen was peripheral blood, taken at surgery. The receptors were sampled from a boy under three years old with focal cortical dysplasia and intractable seizures.

The chain uses TRBV5-1 and TRBJ2-3; possibly TRBD2 for D (6 bases). Germline CDR1 and CDR2: SGHRS and YFSETQ. Trimming shortened V by 2 bases and J by 1 base, and 8 bases separated the two germline ends. The CDR3 has 14 residues. CDR3 sequence (DNA): TGCGCCAGCAGCTTAGGAGGGGGCACAGATACGCAGTATTTT. It yields the protein CASSLGGGTDTQYF. The whole variable domain, filled in from reference TRBV5-1 and TRBJ2-3, reads KAGVTQTPRYLIKTRGQQVTLSCSPISGHRSVSWYQQTPGQGLQFLFEYFSETQRNKGNFPGRFSGRQFSNSRSEMNVSTLELGDSALYLCASSLGGGTDTQYFGPGTRLTVL.

The chain has TRBV7-9 and TRBJ1-2, with unresolved D. Deletions cut 4 bases from V and 1 base from J, with 13 bases between. The CDR3 is 15 amino acids. Germline loops: CDR1 SEHNR, CDR2 FQNEAQ (reference sequence). The CDR3: CASSSREQFNYGYTF. Here the CDR3 DNA reads TGTGCCAGCAGCTCCCGGGAACAGTTTAACTATGGCTACACCTTC.

The rearrangement links TRBV5-1 to TRBJ1-1; 7 positions agree with TRBD1. The CDR3 is made up of 14 amino acids. The trim removed 0 bases at V and 4 bases at J, leaving 3 bases unmatched. Looked up from germline, CDR1 is SGHRS and CDR2 is YFSETQ. CDR3 protein: CASSLAGQSTEAFF. In nucleotides, the CDR3 is TGCGCCAGCAGCTTGGCGGGACAGTCCACTGAAGCTTTCTTT.

As DNA, the CDR3 is TGTGCCATCAGTGAGCCCGGGGGCGGTCGAGAGACAGGGGGGCCCGAGCAGTACTTC. Amino acid sequence: CAISEPGGGRETGGPEQYF. The chain employs TRBV10-3 and TRBJ2-7; 9 bases match TRBD1. Germline CDR1 is ENHRY and CDR2 is SYGVKD. CDR3 size: 19 residues. V was clipped by 2 bases and J by 6 bases; unmatched bases: 20.

The V gene is TRBV11-2, the J gene TRBJ2-7; 9 bases line up with TRBD2. The CDR3 covers 15 residues. The germline V gene has CDR1 SGHAT and CDR2 FQNNGV. V shed 2 bases and J 6 bases; nucleotides not matched to a gene: 8. This CDR3 reads CASSLPLAGLTEQYF. CDR3 in DNA: TGTGCCAGCAGCTTACCGCTAGCGGGGCTGACCGAGCAGTACTTC.

The chain links TRBV19 to TRBJ1-3; D not certain. The germline CDR1 and CDR2 sequences are LNHDA and SQIVND (reference sequence). V lost 5 bases and J lost 3, with 11 bases in between. This CDR3 comprises 14 residues. The CDR3, as DNA: TGTGCCAGTAGTCCTACTATTGATGGAAACACCATATATTTT. It translates to CASSPTIDGNTIYF.

The chain uses TRBV6-2 or TRBV6-3 and TRBJ1-1; D ambiguous. The CDR3 has 15 amino acids. Trimming left V 4 bases short and J 2 bases short, with 14 bases between. CDR1 is MNHEY, CDR2 SVGEGT, per germline. This CDR3 reads CASSSPPMGNTEAFF. The CDR3 region has the DNA TGTGCCAGCAGTTCCCCCCCGATGGGTAACACTGAAGCTTTCTTT.

V is TRBV25-1 and J is TRBJ1-2; tentative D call: TRBD1 (6 bases). The germline CDR1 and CDR2 sequences are MGHDK and SYGVNS. The V end was cut by 5 bases, the J end by 4 bases, with 23 bases between. The CDR3 sequence is 17 residues long. CDR3 nucleotides: TGTGCCAGCAGTCCCCTAGGGGACAACCGGGGCTTCTATGGCTACACCTTC. It translates to CASSPLGDNRGFYGYTF.

The chain carries TRBV4-1 and TRBJ1-1; 8 bases line up with TRBD1. After removal of 4 bases from V and 0 bases from J, the junction contained 4 bases not matched to a gene. The germline V gene encodes CDR1 MGHRA and CDR2 YSYEKL. This CDR3 has 15 amino acids. CDR3 region: CASSPRTGLNTEAFF. The CDR3 nucleotides read TGCGCCAGCAGCCCCCGGACAGGGCTGAACACTGAAGCTTTCTTT.

The chain is built from TRBV2 and TRBJ1-5; D gene uncertain. Germline CDR1 reads SNHLY; CDR2 reads FYNNEI. Trimming stripped 8 bases from V and 4 bases from J, with 15 bases between. The CDR3 spans 14 residues. In nucleotides, the CDR3 is TGTGCCAGCCGAGGCGGGATTTTGAATCAGCCCCAGCATTTT. Protein: CASRGGILNQPQHF.

The V gene is TRBV5-1, the J gene TRBJ1-3; 7 positions agree with TRBD1. J lost 0 bases, V lost 0 bases, and 0 bases had no gene match. CDR1 is SGHRS and CDR2 is YFSETQ in the germline V gene. The CDR3 extends over 15 amino acids. The CDR3 DNA reads as TGCGCCAGCAGCTTGGGGACAGGCTCTGGAAACACCATATATTTT. Its translation is CASSLGTGSGNTIYF. Based on the CDR3 plus reference TRBV5-1 and TRBJ1-3, the full variable domain is KAGVTQTPRYLIKTRGQQVTLSCSPISGHRSVSWYQQTPGQGLQFLFEYFSETQRNKGNFPGRFSGRQFSNSRSEMNVSTLELGDSALYLCASSLGTGSGNTIYFGEGSWLTVV.

The chain carries TRBV7-7 and TRBJ2-3; D uncertain. Germline V gene data show CDR1 as SSHAT and CDR2 as FNYEAQ (reference sequence). V was trimmed by 5 bases and J by 4 bases, leaving 7 bases between them. This CDR3 has 12 amino acids. This CDR3 is CASSRLSDTQYF. The CDR3 coding sequence is TGTGCCAGCAGCCGACTTTCAGATACGCAGTATTTT. The entire variable domain, with the rest obtained from reference TRBV7-7 and TRBJ2-3, is as follows: GAGVSQSPRYKVTKRGQDVTLRCDPISSHATLYWYQQALGQGPEFLTYFNYEAQPDKSGLPSDRFSAERPEGSISTLTIQRTEQRDSAMYRCASSRLSDTQYFGPGTRLTVL.

The CDR3 DNA reads TGTGCCACCAGCAGAGATGCAAACACCGGGAACACTGAAGCTTTCTTT. Protein product: CATSRDANTGNTEAFF. V gene TRBV15 combines with J gene TRBJ1-1; D unclear. V was clipped by 0 bases and J by 1 base, with 12 bases between them. The CDR3 length is 16 residues. Looked up from germline, CDR1 is LNHNV and CDR2 is YYDKDF (reference sequence).

The rearrangement joins TRBV18 to TRBJ2-7; a possible D gene is TRBD1 (5 bases). The CDR3 runs to 15 residues. Deletions cut 1 base from V and 2 bases from J, with 12 bases between. Germline V lookup: CDR1 KGHSH, CDR2 LQKENI. The CDR3 loop is CASSPLQESTYEQYF. The CDR3 coding sequence is TGTGCCAGCTCACCACTACAGGAATCAACCTACGAGCAGTACTTC.